Following are 22 T cell receptor beta chains from one sample sequenced in a study of Graves' ophthalmopathy and Graves' hyperthyroidism. From RNA, the CDR3 regions of TCR beta chains were amplified and sequenced. In the first round, RT-PCR was carried out with HTBI primers, and a multiplex PCR formed the second round. A single record per CDR3 protein comes from TCRdb applying MiXCR to the multiplex PCR reads. The sample comprises hundreds of thousands of distinct CDR3 sequences, just over 40% of which are singletons, and over 2.5% rests with the top ten. The sequenced sample consisted of peripheral blood. The source of these receptors is an adult man with Graves' ophthalmopathy.

J is TRBJ1-2 and V is TRBV29-1; no definite D call. Trimming took off 8 bases at V and 9 bases at J, with 16 bases between the two ends. There are 11 residues in the CDR3. Germline V CDR1 and CDR2: SQVTM, ANQGSEA. The DNA of the CDR3 is TGCAGCTCTAGCGGGGAGTTAAGCTACACCTTC. Residues: CSSSGELSYTF. The complete variable domain, with remaining parts taken from reference TRBV29-1 and TRBJ1-2, reads SAVISQKPSRDICQRGTSLTIQCQVDSQVTMMFWYRQQPGQSLTLIATANQGSEATYESGFVIDKFPISRPNLTFSTLTVSNMSPEDSSIYLCSSSGELSYTFGSGTRLTVV.

The V gene is TRBV10-3, the J gene TRBJ2-7; TRBD2 aligns across 11 bases. The CDR3 contains 15 residues. The trim removed 3 bases at V and 5 bases at J, leaving 6 bases unmatched. Germline CDR1 reads ENHRY; CDR2 reads SYGVKD. CDR3 coding DNA: TGTGCCATCAGTGAATCTAGCGGGAGGATACACGAGCAGTACTTC. Protein product: CAISESSGRIHEQYF.

The sample holds many counts of this clonotype. This chain joins TRBV2 and TRBJ1-5, with 12 bases fitting TRBD1. The CDR3 is made up of 15 amino acids. The germline gives CDR1 SNHLY, CDR2 FYNNEI. V gave up 8 bases and J gave up 6 bases; unmatched junction bases: 8. CDR3 nucleotide sequence: TGTGCCAGCGGGGGGACAGGGGGCAGGGGTCAGCCCCAGCATTTT. It is translated as CASGGTGGRGQPQHF.

The chain combines TRBV19 with TRBJ2-2; 9 bases fit TRBD2. The V gene's germline CDR1 is LNHDA and CDR2 SQIVND (reference sequence). V was clipped by 5 bases and J by 1 base; unmatched bases: 5. This CDR3 is built from 16 residues. CDR3 loop: CASSPRAGGNTGELFF. The DNA of the CDR3 is TGTGCCAGTAGTCCCAGAGCGGGAGGGAACACCGGGGAGCTGTTTTTT.

This clonotype has more than one count but fewer than ten. The chain couples TRBV2 to TRBJ1-1; D possibly corresponds to TRBD1 (6 bases). The CDR3 runs 15 residues. Germline V gives CDR1 SNHLY, CDR2 FYNNEI. The germline V and J ends were trimmed by 2 bases and 4 bases, with 14 bases remaining between them. This CDR3 reads CASSETGAPATEAFF. CDR3 in DNA: TGTGCCAGCAGTGAAACGGGGGCCCCAGCCACTGAAGCTTTCTTT.

The chain is built from TRBV25-1 and TRBJ1-1; the match to TRBD1 covers 8 bases. This CDR3 has 12 residues. The J segment lost 5 bases and the V segment lost 11 bases, leaving 7 bases of the junction unmatched. Per germline, CDR1 MGHDK and CDR2 SYGVNS. CDR3 DNA: TGTGCCTGGCGAACAGGGGGGACTGAAGCTTTCTTT. Protein: CAWRTGGTEAFF.

The V call is TRBV6-5, the J call TRBJ1-5; D possibly corresponds to TRBD1 (5 bases). Trimming left V 4 bases short and J 0 bases short, with 10 bases between. Per the germline V gene, CDR1 is MNHEY and CDR2 is SVGAGI. CDR3 size: 15 residues. The CDR3 nucleotides read TGTGCCAGCAGTTCGGGACCGACTAGCAATCAGCCCCAGCATTTT. Translation gives CASSSGPTSNQPQHF.

This clonotype was seen a few times. At one of its ends the junction is not consistent with the germline gene, which may arise from a read error. V gene TRBV7-2 combines with J gene TRBJ1-5; D not certain. Germline loops: CDR1 SGHTA, CDR2 FQGNSA. This CDR3 region has 16 residues. This chain's CDR3 is CASSRLVSDGNQPQHF. The DNA for the CDR3 is TGCGCCAGCAGCCGCCTCGTGTCGGATGGCAATCAGCCCCAGCATTTT.

To note about this clonotype: A much larger clone differs by one base, so this may be a read error. J is TRBJ2-2 and V is TRBV11-2, with D possibly matching TRBD1 (5 bases). The CDR3 covers 12 residues. Germline V gene sequence: CDR1 SGHAT, CDR2 FQNNGV. CDR3 in DNA: TGTGCCAGCAGCCTCCGTCAAGGGGTGCTGTTTTTT. Translated: CASSLRQGVLFF.

This clonotype was counted many times. The gene calls are TRBV7-9 and TRBJ1-4; TRBD1 is a possible D gene (6 bases). Trimming stripped 5 bases from V and 8 bases from J, with 15 bases between. This CDR3 comprises 14 residues. The germline gives CDR1 SEHNR, CDR2 FQNEAQ (reference sequence). CDR3 protein: CASSTRGAGEKLFF. DNA for the CDR3: TGTGCCAGCAGCACCCGGGGGGCTGGGGAAAAACTGTTTTTT. Full variable domain (outside the CDR3, taken from reference TRBV7-9 and TRBJ1-4): DTGVSQNPRHKITKRGQNVTFRCDPISEHNRLYWYRQTLGQGPEFLTYFQNEAQLEKSRLLSDRFSAERPKGSFSTLEIQRTEQGDSAMYLCASSTRGAGEKLFFGSGTQLSVL.

This clonotype occurred many times. The V gene is TRBV7-8, the J gene TRBJ2-6; 7 bases match TRBD1. Looked up from germline, CDR1 is SGHVS and CDR2 is FQNEAQ. This CDR3 contains 20 residues. Unmatched junction bases numbered 16, after V lost 5 bases and J lost 0 bases. The CDR3 DNA follows: TGTGCCAGCAGCCCACATGTAGGGGGCATTGGTGTCTCTGGGGCCAACGTCCTGACTTTC. Protein: CASSPHVGGIGVSGANVLTF.

Worth noting for this clonotype: The CDR3 ends on some other residue instead of the conserved phenylalanine or tryptophan, so this is likely a read error. J is TRBJ1-2 and V is TRBV11-1, with unresolved D. The V gene lost 2 bases and the J gene lost 6 bases, with 10 bases spanning the gap. CDR3 size: 13 residues. Germline CDR1 SGHAT, CDR2 FQDESV (reference sequence). In DNA, the CDR3 is TGTGCCAGCAGCTTATATGGGGTCCATGGCTACACCGTC. Protein sequence: CASSLYGVHGYTV.

This clonotype was seen at least ten times. The chain joins TRBV12-3 or TRBV12-4 to TRBJ1-5; D perhaps matches TRBD1 (6 bases). V lost 4 bases to trimming and J lost 6 bases, with 10 bases between them. The CDR3 is 13 amino acids. The CDR3 sequence: CASSYRDGQPQHF. As DNA, the CDR3 is TGTGCCAGCAGTTACAGGGACGGTCAGCCCCAGCATTTT.

The CDR3 coding sequence is TGTGCCAGCAGTGACATAGGGACTAGTAGTTACGAGCAGTACTTC. Its protein product is CASSDIGTSSYEQYF. The chain recombines TRBV2 with TRBJ2-7, with 8 bases matching TRBD2. CDR1 SNHLY and CDR2 FYNNEI come from the germline V gene. With V trimmed by 3 bases and J by 4 bases, 8 bases remained unmatched. There are 15 residues in the CDR3. The full variable domain, in which reference TRBV2 and TRBJ2-7 provide the parts outside the CDR3, is EPEVTQTPSHQVTQMGQEVILRCVPISNHLYFYWYRQILGQKVEFLVSFYNNEISEKSEIFDDQFSVERPDGSNFTLKIRSTKLEDSAMYFCASSDIGTSSYEQYFGPGTRLTVT.

V is TRBV7-9 and J is TRBJ2-2; TRBD1 might be the D (5 bases). Trimming took 5 bases from V and 9 from J, leaving 10 bases between them. The germline CDR1 and CDR2 sequences are SEHNR and FQNEAQ (reference sequence). The CDR3 spans 12 residues. The CDR3 spells CASSPDSRELFF. The CDR3 DNA is TGTGCCAGCAGCCCCGACAGCCGGGAGCTGTTTTTT.

A few counts support this clonotype. The rearrangement uses TRBV7-8 and TRBJ1-6; 8 bases agree with TRBD1. CDR3 length: 15 amino acids. V lost 3 bases, J lost 9 bases, and 7 bases stayed unmatched. Looked up from germline, CDR1 is SGHVS and CDR2 is FQNEAQ. The CDR3 DNA is TGTGCCAGCAGCTTGGGGGGACAGGCGGGTTCACCCCTCCACTTT. The encoded protein is CASSLGGQAGSPLHF.

The sample holds a few counts of this clonotype. This may be a read error, as it is one base from a much larger clone. This rearrangement joins TRBV15 to TRBJ1-5; D is undetermined. With 1 base removed from V and 6 bases from J, the gap between germline ends came to 13 bases. Germline lookup yields CDR1 LNHNV and CDR2 YYDKDF (reference sequence). The CDR3 spans 15 residues. The DNA of the CDR3 is TGTGCCACCAGCAGAGGGCTCGGTCTTGTTCAGCCCCAGCATTTT. Translating it yields CATSRGLGLVQPQHF.

This clonotype was counted ten times or more. This chain links TRBV12-5 with TRBJ1-1; D unresolved. CDR1 and CDR2 from the germline V gene are LGHNT and FRNRAP. There are 13 residues in the CDR3. The V and J ends lost 0 bases and 5 bases respectively, with 7 bases between them. CDR3 protein: CASGLVSHTEAFF. CDR3 sequence (DNA): TGTGCTAGTGGTTTGGTATCGCATACTGAAGCTTTCTTT.

The table lists this clonotype with a few counts. The chain uses TRBV20-1 and TRBJ2-2; tentative D call: TRBD2 (6 bases). The CDR3 sequence is 14 residues long. V shed 2 bases and J shed 6 bases, with 13 bases lying between them. Germline values: CDR1 DFQATT, CDR2 SNEGSKA (reference sequence). CDR3 loop: CSARRGSIPGELFF. The CDR3 region has the DNA TGCAGTGCTAGACGGGGGAGCATCCCCGGGGAGCTGTTTTTT.

This clonotype was found many times. This rearrangement joins TRBV6-6 to TRBJ1-6; no clear D. Germline V gene sequence: CDR1 MNHNY, CDR2 SVGAGI (reference sequence). The CDR3 sequence is 13 residues long. V lost 6 bases and J lost 14, with 17 bases in between. CDR3 DNA sequence: TGTGCCAGCAGAAACCGTCCAGACCCTACCCTCCACTTT. Translation: CASRNRPDPTLHF.

Points on this clonotype: Just one base apart from a much larger clone, this may be a read error. This chain joins TRBV7-9 and TRBJ1-2, with no clear D. The germline V and J ends were trimmed by 8 bases and 6 bases, with 19 bases remaining between them. Germline CDR1 SEHNR, CDR2 FQNEAQ (reference sequence). The CDR3 sequence is 14 residues long. The CDR3 spells CASGSPVSYDGYTF. The CDR3 DNA sequence: TGTGCCAGCGGATCCCCCGTGAGTTACGATGGCTACACCTTC.

This chain links TRBV29-1 with TRBJ1-2, with D possibly TRBD1 on 6 matching bases. The V gene lost 6 bases and the J gene lost 2 bases, with 13 bases spanning the gap. From germline, CDR1 is SQVTM and CDR2 ANQGSEA. The CDR3 loop spans 13 amino acids. The CDR3 region is CSVTKTGNYGYTF. CDR3 sequence (DNA): TGCAGCGTCACGAAAACAGGGAACTATGGCTACACCTTC.